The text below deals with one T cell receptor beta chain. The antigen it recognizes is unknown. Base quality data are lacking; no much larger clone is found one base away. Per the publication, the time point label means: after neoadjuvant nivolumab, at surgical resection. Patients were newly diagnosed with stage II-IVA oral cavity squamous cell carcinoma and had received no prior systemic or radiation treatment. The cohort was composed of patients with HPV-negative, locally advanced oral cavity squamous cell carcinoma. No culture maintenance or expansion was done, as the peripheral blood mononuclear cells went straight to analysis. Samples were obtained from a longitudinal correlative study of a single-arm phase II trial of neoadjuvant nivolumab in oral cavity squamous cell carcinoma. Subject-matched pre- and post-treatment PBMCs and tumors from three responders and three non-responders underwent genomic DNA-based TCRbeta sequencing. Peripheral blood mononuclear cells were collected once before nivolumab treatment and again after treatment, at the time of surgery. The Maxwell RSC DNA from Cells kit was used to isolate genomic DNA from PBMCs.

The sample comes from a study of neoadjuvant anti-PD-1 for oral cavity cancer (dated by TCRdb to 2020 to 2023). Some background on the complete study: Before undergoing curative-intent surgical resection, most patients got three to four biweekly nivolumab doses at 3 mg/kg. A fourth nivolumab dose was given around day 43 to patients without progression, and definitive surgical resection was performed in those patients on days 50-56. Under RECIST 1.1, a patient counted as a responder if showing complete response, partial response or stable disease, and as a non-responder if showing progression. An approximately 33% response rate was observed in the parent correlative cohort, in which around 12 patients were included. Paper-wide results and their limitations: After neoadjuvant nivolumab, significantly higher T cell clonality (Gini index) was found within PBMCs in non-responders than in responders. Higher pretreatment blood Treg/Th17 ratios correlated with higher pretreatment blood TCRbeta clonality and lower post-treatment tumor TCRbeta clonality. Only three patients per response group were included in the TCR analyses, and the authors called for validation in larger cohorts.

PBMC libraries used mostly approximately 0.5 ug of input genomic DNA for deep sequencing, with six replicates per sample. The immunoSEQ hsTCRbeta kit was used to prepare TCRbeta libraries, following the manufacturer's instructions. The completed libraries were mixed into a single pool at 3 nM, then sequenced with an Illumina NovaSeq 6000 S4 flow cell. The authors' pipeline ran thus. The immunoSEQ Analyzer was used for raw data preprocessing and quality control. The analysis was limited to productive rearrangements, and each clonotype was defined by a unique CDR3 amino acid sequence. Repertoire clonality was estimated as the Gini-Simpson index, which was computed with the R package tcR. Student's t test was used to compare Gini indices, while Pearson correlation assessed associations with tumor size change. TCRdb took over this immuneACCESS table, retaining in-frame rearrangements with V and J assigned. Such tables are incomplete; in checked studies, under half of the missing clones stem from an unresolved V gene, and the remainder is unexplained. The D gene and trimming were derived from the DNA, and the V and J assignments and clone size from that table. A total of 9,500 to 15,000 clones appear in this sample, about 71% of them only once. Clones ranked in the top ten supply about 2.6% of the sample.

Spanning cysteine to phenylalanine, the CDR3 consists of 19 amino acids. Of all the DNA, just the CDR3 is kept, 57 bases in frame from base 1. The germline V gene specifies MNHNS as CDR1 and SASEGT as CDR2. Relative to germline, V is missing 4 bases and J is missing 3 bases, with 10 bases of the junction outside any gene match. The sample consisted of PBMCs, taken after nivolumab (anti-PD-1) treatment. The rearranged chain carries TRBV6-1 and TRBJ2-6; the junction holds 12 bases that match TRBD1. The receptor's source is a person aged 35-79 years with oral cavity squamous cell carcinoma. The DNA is TGTGCCAGCAGTGCCCCGGGGGGGACAGGGGGCATTGGGGCCAACGTCCTGACTTTC. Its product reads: CASSAPGGTGGIGANVLTF.